These T cell receptor beta chains were read from a single sample in a study of a mutant IDH1 vaccine in newly diagnosed glioma. No cognate antigen is known for these TCRs. Assay used: immunoSEQ multiplex PCR; TCRdb lists only in-frame clones, some missing. Of almost 95,000 clones in the sample, roughly 89% were seen once. The material sequenced was PBMCs, taken from a glioma patient whose treatment included an IDH1 peptide vaccine. The receptors come from a woman between 50 and 59 years old with glioma. The CDR3 runs from the conserved cysteine through the conserved F or W. A D gene is named only where the DNA matches it firmly.

V gene	CDR3 length	J gene	D gene	CDR3 protein
TRBV27	15	TRBJ2-7	-	CASSSRRLRNYEQYF
TRBV7-9	14	TRBJ1-1	TRBD1	CASSLDRGRTEAFF
TRBV5-8	13	TRBJ1-5	-	CASSLGGGQPQHF
TRBV9	10	TRBJ2-3	-	CASSSNPQYF
TRBV7-8	19	TRBJ2-2	-	CASSFRRFRGHLGAGELFF
TRBV19	17	TRBJ1-5	-	CASRNSHRDTGYQPQHF
TRBV5-5	12	-	-	CASSLSSYEQYF
TRBV4-1	15	TRBJ2-2	-	CASSPPSFSTGELFF
TRBV6-1	15	TRBJ1-2	-	CASRELRDLNYGYTF
TRBV19	15	TRBJ2-1	-	CASSIGGRAHNEQFF
TRBV6-1	12	TRBJ1-1	-	CASRPSQGTAFF
TRBV7-2	13	TRBJ2-5	TRBD1	CASSPTGVETQYF
TRBV7-9	13	TRBJ2-5	TRBD2	CASNGGRGETQYF
TRBV5-1	13	TRBJ2-1	-	CASSGQGYNEQFF
TRBV18	15	TRBJ2-3	-	CASSPQGRGTDTQYF
TRBV19	14	TRBJ1-6	TRBD1	CASRQQGGNSPLHF
TRBV5-1	13	TRBJ1-1	-	CASSSSPNTEAFF
TRBV27	13	TRBJ2-1	-	CASGRNSYNEQFF
TRBV4-1	17	TRBJ2-1	TRBD2	CASSLGKGTSDLNEQFF
TRBV30	13	TRBJ2-1	-	CAWSVGGNNEQFF
TRBV7-6	13	TRBJ2-7	TRBD1	CASSLSRGREQYF
TRBV29-1	13	TRBJ2-3	-	CSVDTTGTDTQYF
TRBV27	15	TRBJ2-5	-	CASTQDGAAVGTQYF
TRBV7-6	13	TRBJ1-5	-	CASSADSYQPQHF
TRBV7-2	14	TRBJ1-3	-	CASSLEFSGNTIYF
TRBV2	16	TRBJ1-5	-	CASKRDTLSSNQPQHF
TRBV29-1	13	TRBJ2-5	TRBD1	CSVARDRRETQYF
TRBV11-2	14	TRBJ2-7	-	CASSSGAPDYEQYF
TRBV14	13	TRBJ2-7	TRBD1	CASSRQGSYEQYF
TRBV29-1	13	TRBJ1-2	-	CSVEDKSNYGYTF
TRBV7-9	15	TRBJ1-4	TRBD1	CASSNRDRSYEKLFF
TRBV2	13	TRBJ1-5	-	CASSGFEIGSQHF
TRBV6-5	15	TRBJ2-7	TRBD2	CASSYGASGRHEQYF
TRBV11-2	14	TRBJ2-5	-	CASSRTGLGETQYF
TRBV7-8	12	TRBJ2-1	-	CASSLTVSEQFF
TRBV5-1	14	TRBJ1-1	TRBD1	CASSSGQGNTEAFF
TRBV5-1	15	TRBJ1-1	-	CASSLVGRVDTEAFF
TRBV18	15	TRBJ2-2	-	CASSPRTRGTGELFF
TRBV4-1	14	TRBJ1-2	TRBD1	CASSPTGEGYGYTF
TRBV9	15	TRBJ2-3	-	CASTLSGSGTDTQYF
TRBV10-3	14	TRBJ2-7	-	CAIRLTASSYEQYF